This T cell receptor beta chain was sequenced during a study of shared clonotypes between healthy human individuals. Study-wide results and caveats: Between a handful of donors, naive CD4 clonotypes were shared at a level of about 5.3%. Clonotypes not shared had lower generation probabilities than those common to all four donors.

As regards this clone: The antigen is not known.

Tens of thousands of T cell genomes (approximately 0.2 ug DNA) went into each sorted-subset replicate. Sequencing was performed with immunoSEQ multiplex PCR; in TCRdb, only in-frame clones are kept and a portion is missing. The sample lists roughly 500,000 clones; 90% to 96% were seen once. This receptor was obtained from a woman younger than 45 in good health. The sequencing sample was made of naive CD4+ T cells sorted from blood. Subset given: CD45RA+ positively selected.

In nucleotides, the CDR3 is TGTGCCAGCAGTTTGGGCCAGACAGGTACAGATACGCAGTATTTT. Translated: CASSLGQTGTDTQYF. V is TRBV28 and J is TRBJ2-3; possibly TRBD1 for D (6 bases). The CDR3 consists of 15 residues. From germline, CDR1 is MDHEN and CDR2 SYDVKM. V was pared by 3 bases and J by 3 bases, with 13 bases between.